This entry lists 7 T cell receptor beta chains sequenced from one sample in a study of T cells in Graves' hyperthyroidism and ophthalmopathy. Amplified TCR beta CDR3 regions came from RNA transcripts. First-round RT-PCR of the TCR CDR3 relied on the HTBI primer set. Via MiXCR, TCRdb re-called the multiplex PCR reads, giving one row per CDR3 protein. Altogether 370,000 or so distinct CDR3 sequences are present, approximately 14% being singletons, with the ten largest covering roughly a quarter. The sample taken for sequencing was blood. Every receptor here comes from a woman younger than 35 with Graves' hyperthyroidism that later progressed to Graves' ophthalmopathy.

This clonotype was found a few times. The chain combines TRBV20-1 with TRBJ2-5; D possibly corresponds to TRBD2 (6 bases). The CDR3 is 16 amino acids. Germline assignment: CDR1 DFQATT and CDR2 SNEGSKA (reference sequence). The germline V and J ends were trimmed by 0 bases and 1 base, with 15 bases remaining between them. CDR3 in amino acids: CSARDLLAGSQETQYF. CDR3 DNA sequence: TGCAGTGCTAGAGATCTTCTCGCGGGGTCCCAAGAGACCCAGTACTTC.

This rearrangement joins TRBV6-1 to TRBJ2-6; D uncertain. Germline values: CDR1 MNHNS, CDR2 SASEGT. V was shortened by 4 bases and J by 0 bases, with 7 bases between the two germline ends. This CDR3 region has 15 residues. CDR3 in DNA: TGTGCCAGCAGTGTGGAGCTCTCTGGGGCCAACGTCCTGACTTTC. Translating gives CASSVELSGANVLTF.

This clonotype was detected ten times or more. The chain is built from TRBV9 and TRBJ2-5, with 8 bases fitting TRBD2. The CDR3 covers 15 residues. Losses at the gene ends were 0 bases for V and 5 bases for J; bases not matched to a gene: 6. In germline, CDR1 is SGDLS, CDR2 YYNGEE. CDR3 sequence: CASSVEGLVVETQYF. The CDR3 nucleotides read TGTGCCAGCAGCGTAGAGGGACTAGTTGTGGAGACCCAGTACTTC.

This clonotype was found a few times. This chain uses TRBV30 with TRBJ1-6; 7 bases are shared with TRBD1. V was clipped by 2 bases and J by 7 bases; unmatched bases: 5. Germline CDR1 is GTSNPN and CDR2 is SVGIG (reference sequence). This CDR3 spans 14 amino acids. DNA for the CDR3: TGTGCCTGGAGTCTGGGGACAGACAATTCACCCCTCCACTTT. It yields the protein CAWSLGTDNSPLHF.

In this sample, this clonotype turned up many times. This chain uses TRBV5-1 with TRBJ2-7; 9 positions match TRBD1. The germline V gene has CDR1 SGHRS and CDR2 YFSETQ. The V gene end was trimmed by 2 bases and the J gene end by 1 base; junction bases not matched to a gene: 1. The CDR3 extends over 14 amino acids. The CDR3 reads CASSLQGASYEQYF. As DNA, the CDR3 is TGCGCCAGCAGCTTACAGGGGGCTTCCTACGAGCAGTACTTC.

Comments on this clonotype: A much larger clone differs by one base, so this may be a read error. V and J are TRBV3-1 and TRBJ2-7; D possibly corresponds to TRBD1 (5 bases). Germline CDR1 and CDR2: LGHDT and YNNKEL (reference sequence). Trimming shortened V by 0 bases and J by 4 bases, and 7 bases separated the two germline ends. The CDR3 consists of 13 residues. The CDR3 loop reads CASSQETGYEQYF. DNA of the CDR3: TGTGCCAGCAGCCAAGAAACAGGTTACGAGCAGTACTTC.

This clonotype occurred many times. The chain combines TRBV7-3 with TRBJ2-1; D not resolved. Germline V lookup: CDR1 SGHTA, CDR2 FQGTGA. The ends were cut back, 2 bases at V and 7 bases at J, with 21 bases in the middle. This CDR3 contains 17 residues. CDR3 region: CASSLGFGGVSGNEQFF. CDR3 nucleotide sequence: TGTGCCAGCAGCTTAGGCTTTGGCGGAGTCTCTGGGAATGAGCAGTTCTTC.